This record covers a single TCR beta chain. Its target is not known. These data originate in a study of beta chain features in type 1 diabetes. Every isolated RNA sample was fully reverse transcribed, so sequencing captured expressed TCRB transcripts. Generated by immunoSEQ multiplex PCR, the TCRdb table keeps only in-frame clones and is missing some. The sample has over 150,000 clones; roughly 8.1% are singletons. Study-level results: Patients with type 1 diabetes showed fewer VDJ junction insertions and more deletions. Cells that show high TCR expression could be over-represented by cDNA sequencing.

The germline V gene encodes CDR1 KGHSH and CDR2 LQKENI. The CDR3 contains 16 residues. V was trimmed by 3 bases and J by 5 bases, leaving 19 bases between them. J is TRBJ2-5 and V is TRBV18; weak D call: TRBD2 (6 bases). The sequencing input was central memory CD4+ T cells from blood. The clonotype originates from a man between 18 and 29 years old in good health. The CDR3 spells CASSPMSLWGEETQYF. The DNA of the CDR3 is TGTGCCAGCTCACCGATGTCACTCTGGGGGGAGGAGACCCAGTACTTC.